The T cell receptor (beta chain) described here comes from a study of PD-L1 blockade in urothelial cancer. Noted time point: pretreatment peripheral blood. The repertoire was sequenced with immunoSEQ multiplex PCR; TCRdb's copy has only in-frame clones and lacks some. The sample holds roughly 54,000 clones, 87% seen once. The CDR3 is 13 amino acids. Looked up from germline, CDR1 is SGHVS and CDR2 is FQNEAQ. V gave up 4 bases and J gave up 5 bases, with 11 bases separating them. The chain links TRBV7-8 to TRBJ1-1; D is possibly TRBD1 (5 bases). Sample: PBMCs, taken around atezolizumab (anti-PD-L1) treatment. This clonotype originated in an older woman with urothelial cancer. CDR3 residues: CASSSVGGTEAFF. CDR3 DNA sequence: TGTGCCAGCAGCTCCGTGGGGGGGACTGAAGCTTTCTTT.